This T cell receptor beta chain comes out of a study of T cell changes during pregnancy in multiple sclerosis. This clone qualifies as medium-sized. This CDR3 has 13 amino acids. Trimming removed 5 bases at V and 7 bases at J, with 9 bases between. Germline CDR1 is SGHDN and CDR2 is FVKESK. Sequencing used immunoSEQ multiplex PCR; TCRdb keeps in-frame clones, though not all of them. The top ten hold 3.5% to 5% of the sample, which has about 32,000 clones, 90% to 95% seen once. The sequencing used CD8+ T cells from peripheral blood mononuclear cells, collected in the second trimester of pregnancy. This sequence joins TRBV14 and TRBJ1-6; a possible D gene is TRBD1 (6 bases). The TCR sequence derives from a female donor in good health, enrolled as a control in a pregnancy study. Written as DNA, the CDR3 is TGTGCCAGCAGCTTCGGGACAAATTCACCCCTCCACTTT. This translates into CASSFGTNSPLHF.